These T cell receptor beta chains were read from a single sample in a study of cytomegalovirus exposure and HLA in healthy donors. TCRdb keeps only in-frame clones here, not all; method: immunoSEQ multiplex PCR. The table lists some 170,000 clones, 70% to 80% of them singletons. Sequenced sample: PBMCs. The source is a woman aged 45-60 years in good health and CMV-seronegative. The CDR3 runs from the conserved cysteine through the conserved F or W. D genes are given only for firm matches. Size is omitted from some rows. Given values are once, few, many or a class for expanded clones.

size: -; V: TRBV10-3; length: 15; J: TRBJ2-1; D: TRBD1; DNA: TGTGCCATCACATCCTCGGGACAGGGGCACAATGAGCAGTTCTTC; CDR3: CAITSSGQGHNEQFF
size: -; V: TRBV4-2; length: 16; J: TRBJ1-3; D: -; DNA: TGTGCCAGCAGCCACATAGACAGGACCTCTGGAAACACCATATATTTT; CDR3: CASSHIDRTSGNTIYF
size: -; V: TRBV4-1; length: 14; J: TRBJ2-7; D: -; DNA: TGCGCCAGCAGCCAAGATAGCGGAGACTACGAGCAGTACTTC; CDR3: CASSQDSGDYEQYF
size: few; V: TRBV7-2; length: 15; J: TRBJ1-3; D: TRBD1; DNA: TGTGCCAGCAGCCCCCAACAGGGGGCTGGAAACACCATATATTTT; CDR3: CASSPQQGAGNTIYF
size: -; V: TRBV5-1; length: 14; J: TRBJ2-1; D: TRBD1; DNA: TGCGCCAGCAGTTCGACAGGGGGCTACAATGAGCAGTTCTTC; CDR3: CASSSTGGYNEQFF
size: -; V: TRBV7-8; length: 15; J: TRBJ1-5; D: -; DNA: TGTGCCAGCAGCTTAGAAAGGGGAAGCAATCAGCCCCAGCATTTT; CDR3: CASSLERGSNQPQHF
size: -; V: TRBV7-2; length: 14; J: TRBJ1-2; D: -; DNA: TGTGCCAGCAGCTTATTTCAGGGCCGTGATGGCTACACCTTC; CDR3: CASSLFQGRDGYTF
size: few; V: TRBV10-3; length: 14; J: TRBJ1-4; D: -; DNA: TGTGCCATCACCGGAGACCCGAGAAATGAAAAACTGTTTTTT; CDR3: CAITGDPRNEKLFF
size: few; V: TRBV5-6; length: 13; J: TRBJ2-7; D: TRBD2; DNA: TGTGCCAGCAGCTCTAGCGGGAGGGGCGAGCAGTACTTC; CDR3: CASSSSGRGEQYF
size: -; V: TRBV6-5; length: 15; J: TRBJ2-3; D: -; DNA: TGTGCCAGCAGTTACGGAGCCCCGGGAACAGATACGCAGTATTTT; CDR3: CASSYGAPGTDTQYF
size: -; V: TRBV9; length: 16; J: TRBJ2-5; D: TRBD2; DNA: TGTGCCAGCAGCCCGGGGACTAGCGGGCCCTGGGAGACCCAGTACTTC; CDR3: CASSPGTSGPWETQYF
size: -; V: TRBV5-1; length: 15; J: TRBJ2-2; D: -; DNA: TGCGCCAGCAGCTTATCTGGGGGCGGCACCGGGGAGCTGTTTTTT; CDR3: CASSLSGGGTGELFF
size: -; V: TRBV9; length: 19; J: TRBJ2-5; D: TRBD2; DNA: TGTGCCAGCAGCGCGGGGTTAGGGGGTGGACTAGCGAGACAAGAGACCCAGTACTTC; CDR3: CASSAGLGGGLARQETQYF
size: -; V: TRBV7-9; length: 13; J: TRBJ2-1; D: TRBD1; DNA: TGTGCCAGCAGCCCGGGACAGAACAATGAGCAGTTCTTC; CDR3: CASSPGQNNEQFF
size: -; V: TRBV27; length: 14; J: TRBJ2-3; D: -; DNA: TGTGCCAGCAGTCCCTTAGCGAAATTCGATACGCAGTATTTT; CDR3: CASSPLAKFDTQYF
size: -; V: TRBV30; length: 13; J: TRBJ2-7; D: -; DNA: TGTGCCATTCGTGGCCCTTACTCCTACGAGCAGTACTTC; CDR3: CAIRGPYSYEQYF
size: -; V: TRBV7-9; length: 14; J: TRBJ2-1; D: -; DNA: TGTGCCGCACTAAGGTACCCTTCCTACAATGAGCAGTTCTTC; CDR3: CAALRYPSYNEQFF
size: -; V: TRBV4-3; length: 17; J: TRBJ2-2; D: TRBD1; DNA: TGCGCCAGCAGCCAAGGGGGGGGACAGGGTTGGTCCGGGGAGCTGTTTTTT; CDR3: CASSQGGGQGWSGELFF
size: -; V: TRBV25-1; length: 14; J: TRBJ1-2; D: TRBD1; DNA: TGTGCCAGCACGGACAGGGGAACCGGGTATGGCTACACCTTC; CDR3: CASTDRGTGYGYTF
size: -; V: TRBV27; length: 15; J: TRBJ2-1; D: TRBD1; DNA: TGTGCCAGCATCGAGGGGACAGGGGGCAACAATGAGCAGTTCTTC; CDR3: CASIEGTGGNNEQFF
size: once; V: TRBV4-3; length: 17; J: TRBJ1-5; D: -; DNA: TGCGCCAGCAGCCAAGATTACGGAGGAGTCGGAAATCAGCCCCAGCATTTT; CDR3: CASSQDYGGVGNQPQHF
size: -; V: TRBV14; length: 14; J: TRBJ2-1; D: -; DNA: TGTGCCAGCAGCCAAGATTCATCGGGGAATGAGCAGTTCTTC; CDR3: CASSQDSSGNEQFF
size: -; V: TRBV28; length: 14; J: TRBJ2-3; D: -; DNA: TGTGCCAGCAGTTTACGGAGAGCAACAGATACGCAGTATTTT; CDR3: CASSLRRATDTQYF
size: -; V: TRBV7-9; length: 13; J: TRBJ2-1; D: -; DNA: TGTGCCAGCAGCTTCCCAGGGAACAATGAGCAGTTCTTC; CDR3: CASSFPGNNEQFF
size: few; V: TRBV6-5; length: 12; J: TRBJ1-1; D: -; DNA: TGTGCCAGCAGTTCGACAACAGGGGAAGCTTTCTTT; CDR3: CASSSTTGEAFF
size: -; V: TRBV27; length: 17; J: TRBJ1-5; D: -; DNA: TGTGCCAGCAGTTTAAAATCCAGGGTCGTAGGAAATCAGCCCCAGCATTTT; CDR3: CASSLKSRVVGNQPQHF
size: -; V: TRBV6-6; length: 14; J: TRBJ1-3; D: -; DNA: TGTGCCAGCAGTTACCCCGGCTCTGGAAACACCATATATTTT; CDR3: CASSYPGSGNTIYF
size: once; V: TRBV19; length: 14; J: TRBJ1-1; D: -; DNA: TGTGCCAGTAGTTGGGGGGATACGCGCACTGAAGCTTTCTTT; CDR3: CASSWGDTRTEAFF
size: once; V: TRBV27; length: 17; J: TRBJ1-2; D: TRBD1; DNA: TGTGCCAGCAGTTTAAGGGGACAGGGAAGTTTGTCCTATGGCTACACCTTC; CDR3: CASSLRGQGSLSYGYTF
size: -; V: TRBV15; length: 14; J: TRBJ2-7; D: -; DNA: TGTGCCACCAGCGCAGAACCACACTCCTACGAGCAGTACTTC; CDR3: CATSAEPHSYEQYF
size: -; V: TRBV9; length: 14; J: TRBJ1-2; D: -; DNA: TGTGCCAGCAGCTCCCCGACAGGCGACTATGGCTACACCTTC; CDR3: CASSSPTGDYGYTF
size: -; V: TRBV29-1; length: 13; J: TRBJ1-1; D: -; DNA: TGCAGCGTTGCACAGGTCATGAACACTGAAGCTTTCTTT; CDR3: CSVAQVMNTEAFF
size: -; V: TRBV9; length: 15; J: TRBJ1-2; D: -; DNA: TGTGCCAGCAGCGTAAGGGAGGGGTGGGACTATGGCTACACCTTC; CDR3: CASSVREGWDYGYTF
size: -; V: TRBV29-1; length: 12; J: TRBJ1-2; D: -; DNA: TGCAGCGTTGATGACAGAAACTATGGCTACACCTTC; CDR3: CSVDDRNYGYTF
size: -; V: TRBV7-3; length: 13; J: TRBJ2-7; D: -; DNA: TGTGCCAGCAGCCTGACGCAGGGGATCGAGCAGTACTTC; CDR3: CASSLTQGIEQYF
size: -; V: TRBV5-1; length: 13; J: TRBJ2-7; D: TRBD1; DNA: TGCGCCAGCAGCGCCGGGACAGGGGCAGAGCAGTACTTC; CDR3: CASSAGTGAEQYF
size: -; V: TRBV27; length: 14; J: TRBJ1-5; D: TRBD1; DNA: TGTGCCAGCAGACCGGGACAGGGATATCAGCCCCAGCATTTT; CDR3: CASRPGQGYQPQHF
size: -; V: TRBV4-2; length: 19; J: TRBJ2-6; D: -; DNA: TGTGCCAGCAGCCATGACCAGGTGACAGGAAGCTCTGGGGCCAACGTCCTGACTTTC; CDR3: CASSHDQVTGSSGANVLTF